Detailed here is one TCR beta chain. What antigen it recognizes has not been identified. Base qualities are missing; no much larger clone stands one base away. Using the deep immunoSEQ assay, multiplex PCR amplified TCR CDR3 regions from genomic DNA. Genomic DNA extracted from each cell subset was distributed evenly over all wells of several immunoSEQ 96-well plates, and each plate served as one replicate. For unsorted PBMC, around 300 ng genomic DNA, equal to about 30,000 T cell genomes, was loaded into each replicate PCR. Ten immunoSEQ deep assay plates were used to sequence the unsorted PBMC genomic DNA. Purified libraries were measured with a Qubit 3.0 fluorometer, size-checked on a Bioanalyzer 2100, and measured again with the KAPA Library Quantification kit. Each immunoSEQ 96-well plate was sequenced on its own single-read 150-cycle Illumina NextSeq 550 flow cell. In the original analysis: Because the immunoSEQ output included only junctional sequences and no quality scores, the filtering could not be the same as the filtering used for full-length reads. To assign V/J genes and CDR3, sequences were annotated against IMGT germline references using PyIR, a Python wrapper for IgBLAST v1.9. Reads were filtered out if the reads had weak V/J assignments (E-value above 1e-6), no CDR3, stop codons, out-of-frame junctions, or ambiguous translated residues. A V3J clonotype was defined by an identical inferred V gene, J gene, and CDR3 amino acid sequence. Percentage overlap between repertoires was calculated by dividing the number of shared unique clonotypes by the size of the smaller repertoire. Three approaches were used to assess repertoire richness: RTK rarefaction, the Chao1 estimator, and Recon v2.1 estimates of unobserved clonotypes. TCRdb retrieved this table from immuneACCESS and kept in-frame rearrangements only. Not all clones are present; in checked studies, unresolved V genes account for under half, and no reason is known for the remainder. V and J calls and clone size are copied from that table; D and trimming were computed from the DNA. In all, the sample holds about 530,000 clones, and almost 80% of those were seen once. Of the sample, about an eighth falls within the top ten clones.

Donors were healthy HIV-negative adults with no recently reported acute infections or vaccinations. Only Caucasian adults living in Nashville, Tennessee, USA were represented among the donors. For unsorted samples, 90 million to 95 million PBMCs were counted, and genomic DNA was extracted using the QIAamp DNA Blood Mini kit. Blood was collected by leukapheresis, and PBMCs were isolated by Ficoll-Histopaque density gradient centrifugation and then cryopreserved in liquid nitrogen vapor phase. This sample is drawn from a study of shared clonotypes between healthy human individuals (dated by TCRdb to the early 2020s). As for the study more broadly: A few men and two women, aged 18 to 49 years, made up the cohort. Blood TCR repertoires of five healthy adults were deeply sequenced to estimate repertoire size and the extent of clonotype sharing between individuals. To increase sequencing depth and limit assay-specific biases, TCR repertoire library preparation and sequencing were carried out by different laboratories using diverse techniques. Leukapheresis yielded between about 0.94 and 9 billion PBMCs per donor.

Results and caveats for the whole study, not just this receptor: Sampling was limited to blood, and TCR repertoires in tissue likely differ from TCR repertoires in blood. The small number of donors limited the genetic and exposure-history diversity represented. Based on pairwise subsampling, the degree of clonotype sharing among donors was expected to be affected by sequencing depth.

This sequence originates from a woman between 40 and 50 years old in good health. Some clones in this sample may be carry-over from other donors' samples. Specimen: PBMCs.

CDR3 region: CASSWRDSQETQYF. The nucleotides are TGTGCCAGCAGCTGGAGGGACAGCCAAGAGACCCAGTACTTC. This chain joins TRBV5-6 to TRBJ2-5, with TRBD1 perhaps the D gene, on 7 matching bases. CDR1 SGHDT and CDR2 YYEEEE were looked up in the germline V gene. The CDR3 runs 14 residues from the cysteine to the phenylalanine. Of the read, only the CDR3 DNA is kept; its 42 bases are in frame from base 1. V and J are truncated by 3 bases and 1 base respectively, leaving an intervening sequence of 10 bases. The full variable domain, completed from the reference TRBV5-6 and TRBJ2-5 proteins outside the CDR3, reads DAGVTQSPTHLIKTRGQQVTLRCSPKSGHDTVSWYQQALGQGPQFIFQYYEEEERQRGNFPDRFSGHQFPNYSSELNVNALLLGDSALYLCASSWRDSQETQYFGPGTRLLVL.